Below are 26 T cell receptor beta chains sequenced from a single sample in a study of monozygotic twins with inflammatory bowel disease. After re-calling the 5' RACE reads, TCRdb lists one entry per CDR3 protein, DNA absent. The sample totals 420,000 or so distinct CDR3 sequences. Sequencing was performed on blood. Source of these receptors: a human donor with ulcerative colitis or Crohn's disease, or a healthy co-twin of an affected twin (not recorded which).

The rearrangement links TRBV5-5 to TRBJ1-3; TCRdb's D call of TRBD1 is untestable without DNA. The germline gives CDR1 SGHKS, CDR2 YYEKEE (reference sequence). The CDR3 runs to 14 residues. CDR3 protein: CASSSGTVGNTIYF.

The V gene is TRBV7-2, the J gene TRBJ2-7. Germline V CDR1 and CDR2: SGHTA, FQGNSA. The CDR3 has 15 residues. The CDR3 sequence is CASSLDFGQWYEQYF. Full variable domain (remainder filled in from reference TRBV7-2 and TRBJ2-7): GAGVSQSPSNKVTEKGKDVELRCDPISGHTALYWYRQSLGQGLEFLIYFQGNSAPDKSGLPSDRFSAERTGGSVSTLTIQRTQQEDSAVYLCASSLDFGQWYEQYFGPGTRLTVT.

The chain carries TRBV11-1 and TRBJ2-1; TCRdb's D gene call, TRBD2, goes unchecked for lack of DNA. The CDR3 extends over 14 amino acids. CDR1 is SGHAT, CDR2 FQDESV, per germline (reference sequence). This CDR3 is CASSRTITYNEQFF.

The chain recombines TRBV4-3 with TRBJ2-7; TCRdb's D gene call, TRBD2, goes unchecked for lack of DNA. Germline CDR1 is LGHNA and CDR2 is YSLEER. This CDR3 spans 15 amino acids. This CDR3 reads CASSQGTSGAYEQYF.

Here the CDR3 reads CASSSRTSGVGGDTQYF. J is TRBJ2-3 and V is TRBV6-5; TCRdb gives TRBD2 as the D gene, but with no DNA this cannot be confirmed. Germline CDR1 reads MNHEY; CDR2 reads SVGAGI. The CDR3 has 17 residues.

This sequence joins TRBV15 and TRBJ1-2; TCRdb lists TRBD1, though no DNA is available to test this call. Germline lookup yields CDR1 LNHNV and CDR2 YYDKDF (reference sequence). This CDR3 is 13 amino acids long. This chain's CDR3 is CATRGQGTYGYTF.

The chain links TRBV5-1 to TRBJ1-4; TCRdb's D call of TRBD1 is untestable without DNA. CDR3 length: 16 amino acids. Looked up from germline, CDR1 is SGHRS and CDR2 is YFSETQ. CDR3: CASSARPGQGSEKLFF. The variable domain in full, completed from reference TRBV5-1 and TRBJ1-4, reads KAGVTQTPRYLIKTRGQQVTLSCSPISGHRSVSWYQQTPGQGLQFLFEYFSETQRNKGNFPGRFSGRQFSNSRSEMNVSTLELGDSALYLCASSARPGQGSEKLFFGSGTQLSVL.

The V gene is TRBV12-3 or TRBV12-4, the J gene TRBJ1-2. CDR3 length: 12 amino acids. The chain's CDR3 is CAARQGYYGYTF.

This sequence joins TRBV11-2 and TRBJ2-1; TCRdb's assignment of TRBD1 cannot be checked, as there is no DNA. The CDR3 loop spans 16 amino acids. Germline-derived CDR1 and CDR2 are SGHAT and FQNNGV. This CDR3 reads CASSVPGPSSYNEQFF.

The CDR3 protein is CASSHSGGAENIQYF. J is TRBJ2-4 and V is TRBV6-1; TCRdb proposes TRBD2, but this gene call is untestable without DNA. The length of the CDR3 is 15 residues. CDR1 and CDR2 from the germline V gene are MNHNS and SASEGT.

The chain combines TRBV3-1 with TRBJ1-1; TCRdb indicates TRBD1, and absent DNA this call remains unverified. The CDR3 consists of 14 residues. Germline V lookup: CDR1 LGHDT, CDR2 YNNKEL (reference sequence). This chain's CDR3 is CASSPGTGLTEAFF.

The chain is built from TRBV30 and TRBJ1-1. CDR1 is GTSNPN, CDR2 SVGIG, per germline (reference sequence). The CDR3 spans 13 residues. This CDR3 reads CAWSVFWGTEAFF. The whole variable domain, remainder taken from reference TRBV30 and TRBJ1-1, is SQTIHQWPATLVQPVGSPLSLECTVEGTSNPNLYWYRQAAGRGLQLLFYSVGIGQISSEVPQNLSASRPQDRQFILSSKKLLLSDSGFYLCAWSVFWGTEAFFGQGTRLTVV.

The V call is TRBV6-5, the J call TRBJ2-1; the D call from TCRdb, TRBD1, cannot be confirmed without DNA. There are 16 residues in the CDR3. Germline V CDR1 and CDR2: MNHEY, SVGAGI. This chain's CDR3 is CASSYSGGRGGNEQFF.

The V call is TRBV5-1, the J call TRBJ1-2; lacking DNA, the TRBD1 call made by TCRdb goes unchecked. Germline values: CDR1 SGHRS, CDR2 YFSETQ. CDR3 length: 15 residues. The CDR3 region is CASSLNRGGAYGYTF.

The gene calls are TRBV20-1 and TRBJ2-6. The length of the CDR3 is 14 residues. CDR1 is DFQATT, CDR2 SNEGSKA, per germline (reference sequence). This chain's CDR3 is CSASGDPGANVLTF.

This CDR3 is CASSPRQGWDEQFF. The chain combines TRBV18 with TRBJ2-1; TCRdb returns TRBD1, unconfirmable since there is no DNA. Germline loops: CDR1 KGHSH, CDR2 LQKENI. This CDR3 contains 14 residues.

V and J are TRBV5-1 and TRBJ1-5; with no DNA, the TCRdb D assignment of TRBD1 cannot be verified. The CDR3 contains 16 residues. The germline CDR1 and CDR2 sequences are SGHRS and YFSETQ. The chain's CDR3 is CASSLSPGTVNQPQHF.

The chain employs TRBV10-3 and TRBJ1-1. CDR3 length: 15 amino acids. Per the germline V gene, CDR1 is ENHRY and CDR2 is SYGVKD. CDR3 region: CAISETALFGTEAFF.

The chain links TRBV28 to TRBJ1-1. CDR1 and CDR2 from the germline V gene are MDHEN and SYDVKM. The CDR3 extends over 14 amino acids. CDR3 protein: CASSSHTVVAEAFF.

The CDR3 loop is CASSPKTRETQYF. This chain links TRBV18 with TRBJ2-5. Germline-derived CDR1 and CDR2 are KGHSH and LQKENI. CDR3 length: 13 residues.

This chain links TRBV12-3 or TRBV12-4 with TRBJ2-2. CDR3 length: 12 amino acids. CDR3 region: CASNGNTGELFF.

The rearrangement links TRBV12-3 or TRBV12-4 to TRBJ2-4; as DNA is missing, the TRBD1 call by TCRdb cannot be tested. The CDR3 loop spans 12 amino acids. This chain's CDR3 is CASSRTDNIQYF.

CDR3 in amino acids: CAWCRDGVAKNIQYF. This chain links TRBV30 with TRBJ2-4. The germline gives CDR1 GTSNPN, CDR2 SVGIG (reference sequence). CDR3 length: 15 residues.

The chain carries TRBV28 and TRBJ1-1. The germline V gene encodes CDR1 MDHEN and CDR2 SYDVKM. CDR3 length equals 11 residues. The CDR3 loop reads CASRWDTEAFF.

V gene TRBV10-3 combines with J gene TRBJ2-1; TCRdb's assignment of TRBD1 cannot be checked, as there is no DNA. Germline assignment: CDR1 ENHRY and CDR2 SYGVKD. The CDR3 covers 14 residues. CDR3: CATSRDRGLNEQFF.

The CDR3 spells CASSTGLGMRGEQFF. The chain joins TRBV6-2 or TRBV6-3 to TRBJ2-1; TCRdb lists TRBD2, though no DNA is available to test this call. Germline V gives CDR1 MNHEY, CDR2 SVGEGT. The CDR3 loop spans 15 amino acids.